This TCR beta chain is drawn from a study of long-term antiretroviral therapy in people with HIV. This was the immunoSEQ v3.0 assay at survey level. The table came from immunoSEQ multiplex PCR; TCRdb's copy has only in-frame clones and leaves some out. The sample includes 20,000 to 25,000 clones, 87% of them seen just once. This CDR3 has 12 amino acids. Trimming removed 5 bases at V and 6 bases at J, with 7 bases between. CDR1 and CDR2 from the germline V gene are SGHAT and FQNNGV. Per donor, at least one pre-ART and at least two post-ART PBMC samples were obtained. The specimen was unsorted PBMCs, collected 2.6 years after starting antiretroviral therapy. The rearrangement links TRBV11-2 to TRBJ2-2, with D hard to call. This clonotype was sampled from a woman aged 45-65 years with HIV. The CDR3 region is CASSPPPGELFF. The DNA for the CDR3 is TGTGCCAGCAGCCCACCCCCCGGGGAGCTGTTTTTT.